This T cell receptor beta chain came from a study of monozygotic twins with inflammatory bowel disease. UMIs containing a 6-nucleotide sample barcode were added via template switching. TCRdb reanalyzed the 5' RACE reads, giving one entry per CDR3 protein sequence and no DNA. The sample includes around 450,000 distinct CDR3 sequences. CDR3 length equals 14 residues. Per germline, CDR1 MNHEY and CDR2 SMNVEV (reference sequence). Blood samples of roughly 2.5 ml were drawn from every donor. This sequence was found in a human donor with ulcerative colitis or Crohn's disease, or a healthy co-twin of an affected twin (not recorded which). The source material was blood. The genes are TRBV27 and TRBJ2-3; no DNA is available, so the TRBD1 call from TCRdb remains unchecked. The CDR3: CASCLAGVTDTQYF.